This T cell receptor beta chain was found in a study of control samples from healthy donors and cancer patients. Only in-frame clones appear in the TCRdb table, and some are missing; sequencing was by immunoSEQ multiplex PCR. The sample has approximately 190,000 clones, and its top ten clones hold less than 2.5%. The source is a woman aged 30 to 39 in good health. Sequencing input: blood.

The CDR3 sequence is CASSLRLAGQETQYF. The CDR3 DNA follows: TGCGCCAGCAGCTTGAGGCTAGCGGGACAAGAGACCCAGTACTTC. This chain connects TRBV5-1 to TRBJ2-5; 9 nucleotides agree with TRBD2. V was clipped by 1 base and J by 2 bases; unmatched bases: 3. The CDR3 spans 15 residues. Germline loops: CDR1 SGHRS, CDR2 YFSETQ.